This T cell receptor (beta chain) was identified in a study of response to subunit inactivated influenza vaccine. TCRdb re-called the RT-PCR reads with MiXCR, one entry per CDR3 protein. The sample holds roughly 700,000 distinct CDR3 sequences, approximately 15% seen once. Study-wide points: Each seasonal influenza vaccination, the authors suggested, recruits few new T cells.

This clonotype was observed a few times. No antigen is known for it. The CDR3 consists of 16 residues. V was shortened by 1 base and J by 1 base, with 11 bases between the two germline ends. Germline values: CDR1 SEHNR, CDR2 FQNEAQ (reference sequence). This receptor was identified in a man in his fifties or sixties who received an inactivated influenza vaccine. The sample was PBMCs from blood, taken approximately 15 days before vaccination. The J gene is TRBJ2-1, the V gene TRBV7-9; D might be TRBD2 (6 bases). The CDR3 spells CASSLVSAGSYNEQFF. The CDR3 DNA is TGTGCCAGCAGCTTAGTGTCTGCGGGGTCCTACAATGAGCAGTTCTTC.